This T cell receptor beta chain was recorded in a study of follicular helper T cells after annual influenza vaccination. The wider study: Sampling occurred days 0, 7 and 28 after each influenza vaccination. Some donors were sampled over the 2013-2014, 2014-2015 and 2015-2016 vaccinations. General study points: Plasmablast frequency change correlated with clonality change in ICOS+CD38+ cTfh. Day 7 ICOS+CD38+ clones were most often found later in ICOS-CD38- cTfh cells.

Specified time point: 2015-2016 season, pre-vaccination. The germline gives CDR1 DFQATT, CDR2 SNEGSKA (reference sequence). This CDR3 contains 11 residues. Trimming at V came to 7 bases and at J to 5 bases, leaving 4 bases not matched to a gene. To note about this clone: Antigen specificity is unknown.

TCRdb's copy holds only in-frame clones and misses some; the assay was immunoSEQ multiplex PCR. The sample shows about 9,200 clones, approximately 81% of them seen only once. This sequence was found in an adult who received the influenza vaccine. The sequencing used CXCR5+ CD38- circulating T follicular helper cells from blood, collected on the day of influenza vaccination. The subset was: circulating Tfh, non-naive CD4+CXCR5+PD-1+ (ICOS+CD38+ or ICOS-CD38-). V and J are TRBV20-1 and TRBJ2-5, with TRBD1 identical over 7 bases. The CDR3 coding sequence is TGCAGTGTCGACAGGGCTGAGACCCAGTACTTC. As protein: CSVDRAETQYF.